The sequence of this T cell receptor beta chain was determined in a study of Ad26.COV2.S vaccination and SARS-CoV-2 variants. Described treatment: 15 to 20 received Ad26.COV2.S at low or high dose, single or two shots; 5 received placebo; per-sample allocation not given. The investigators took samples on day 63 after the first vaccine or placebo injection. This clone turned up a few times. The V gene's germline CDR1 is MNHNS and CDR2 SASEGT. V was pared by 0 bases and J by 4 bases, with 10 bases between. This CDR3 has 15 residues. The repertoire was sequenced with immunoSEQ multiplex PCR; TCRdb's copy has only in-frame clones and lacks some. The sample has about 320,000 clones, around 84% seen once.

V and J are TRBV6-1 and TRBJ1-5, with a weak D call TRBD1 (6 bases). The receptor comes from a person aged 18-65 years who received the Ad26.COV2.S COVID-19 vaccine or a placebo. Sample: peripheral blood, taken in a trial of Ad26.COV2.S vaccine versus placebo. The CDR3 DNA reads TGTGCCAGCAGTGAAGCGCCTACAGGGAATCAGCCCCAGCATTTT. This codes for CASSEAPTGNQPQHF.